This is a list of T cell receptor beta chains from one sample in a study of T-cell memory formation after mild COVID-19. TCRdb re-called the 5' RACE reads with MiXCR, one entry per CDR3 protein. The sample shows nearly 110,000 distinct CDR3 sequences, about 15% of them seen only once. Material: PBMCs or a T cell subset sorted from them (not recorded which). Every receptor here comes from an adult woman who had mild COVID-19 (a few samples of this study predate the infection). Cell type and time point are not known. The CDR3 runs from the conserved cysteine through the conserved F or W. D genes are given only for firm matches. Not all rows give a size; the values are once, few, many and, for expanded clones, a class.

CDR3: CASSEQGRDQPQHF; DNA: TGTGCCAGCAGCGAGCAGGGTAGGGATCAGCCCCAGCATTTT; length: 14; D: NA; size: NA; V: TRBV6-5; J: TRBJ1-5
CDR3: CASSVGDHDQETQYF; DNA: TGTGCCAGCAGCGTAGGGGACCACGACCAAGAGACCCAGTACTTC; length: 15; D: NA; size: NA; V: TRBV9; J: TRBJ2-5
CDR3: CASSLIRVLLNTEAFF; DNA: TGTGCCAGCAGCCTGATCAGGGTACTGCTAAACACTGAAGCTTTCTTT; length: 16; D: NA; size: NA; V: TRBV4-2; J: TRBJ1-1
CDR3: CASSQEAQGMDEQFF; DNA: TGTGCCAGCAGCCAAGAAGCGCAGGGGATGGATGAGCAGTTCTTC; length: 15; D: NA; size: NA; V: TRBV3-1; J: TRBJ2-1
CDR3: CASSLGHPNPLNTEAFF; DNA: TGCGCCAGCAGCTTGGGACATCCGAATCCCCTGAACACTGAAGCTTTCTTT; length: 17; D: NA; size: few; V: TRBV5-1; J: TRBJ1-1
CDR3: CASSPGTITLPGNTIYF; DNA: TGTGCCAGCAGTCCCGGGACAATAACTCTTCCTGGAAACACCATATATTTT; length: 17; D: NA; size: many; V: TRBV6-5; J: TRBJ1-3
CDR3: CSARDPTARPGLITTF; DNA: TGCAGTGCTAGAGATCCCACTGCTAGACCGGGACTAATCACCACCTTC; length: 16; D: NA; size: many; V: TRBV20-1; J: TRBJ1-2
CDR3: CASSQAGLPRHNEQFF; DNA: TGTGCCAGCAGCCAAGCCGGACTACCCCGACACAATGAGCAGTTCTTC; length: 16; D: NA; size: NA; V: TRBV3-1; J: TRBJ2-1
CDR3: CASSHRDSYEQYF; DNA: TGTGCCAGCAGTCACCGGGACAGCTACGAGCAGTACTTC; length: 13; D: TRBD1; size: NA; V: TRBV12-3/TRBV12-4; J: TRBJ2-7
CDR3: CSVLRGVLDEQFF; DNA: TGCAGCGTCTTAAGGGGGGTATTGGATGAGCAGTTCTTC; length: 13; D: NA; size: NA; V: TRBV29-1; J: TRBJ2-1
CDR3: CASSVTEGAGYTF; DNA: TGTGCCAGCAGCGTAACGGAAGGGGCTGGCTACACCTTC; length: 13; D: NA; size: few; V: TRBV9; J: TRBJ1-2
CDR3: CASMPRGGAGELFF; DNA: TGTGCCAGCATGCCCCGGGGGGGTGCCGGGGAGCTGTTTTTT; length: 14; D: TRBD2; size: few; V: TRBV13; J: TRBJ2-2
CDR3: CASSLSGRAYNEQFF; DNA: TGTGCCAGCAGCTTAAGCGGGAGAGCCTACAATGAGCAGTTCTTC; length: 15; D: TRBD2; size: NA; V: TRBV7-3; J: TRBJ2-1
CDR3: CASSQDGGGGAETQYF; DNA: TGTGCCAGCAGCCAAGATGGGGGCGGTGGGGCGGAGACCCAGTACTTC; length: 16; D: NA; size: many; V: TRBV3-1; J: TRBJ2-5
CDR3: CASSDLRTNTDTQYF; DNA: TGTGCCAGCAGTGACCTTCGGACTAACACAGATACGCAGTATTTT; length: 15; D: NA; size: many; V: TRBV2; J: TRBJ2-3
CDR3: CASSQERLSGERYNEQFF; DNA: TGTGCCAGCAGCCAAGAAAGGTTATCGGGGGAGAGGTACAATGAGCAGTTCTTC; length: 18; D: NA; size: many; V: TRBV3-1; J: TRBJ2-1
CDR3: CASSPGDTNYEQYF; DNA: TGCGCCAGCAGCCCGGGGGACACAAACTACGAGCAGTACTTC; length: 14; D: NA; size: NA; V: TRBV5-1; J: TRBJ2-7
CDR3: CASRNRDRGNTEAFF; DNA: TGTGCCAGCCGAAACCGGGACAGGGGAAACACTGAAGCTTTCTTT; length: 15; D: TRBD1; size: NA; V: TRBV5-8; J: TRBJ1-1
CDR3: CSVGHTEAFF; DNA: TGCAGCGTTGGGCACACTGAAGCTTTCTTT; length: 10; D: NA; size: NA; V: TRBV29-1; J: TRBJ1-1
CDR3: CSAREEPANYGYTF; DNA: TGCAGTGCTAGGGAAGAACCAGCTAACTATGGCTACACCTTC; length: 14; D: NA; size: NA; V: TRBV20-1; J: TRBJ1-2
CDR3: CASSPPSVSPHAFF; DNA: TGTGCCAGCAGCCCACCGAGTGTCAGCCCCCACGCTTTCTTT; length: 14; D: NA; size: NA; V: TRBV7-2; J: TRBJ1-1
CDR3: CASSLGGDYQYF; DNA: TGTGCCAGCAGCCTCGGGGGCGACTACCAGTACTTC; length: 12; D: NA; size: few; V: TRBV7-8; J: TRBJ2-7
CDR3: CAWSVRGTPETGELFF; DNA: TGTGCCTGGAGTGTTAGGGGAACTCCTGAGACCGGGGAGCTGTTTTTT; length: 16; D: NA; size: NA; V: TRBV30; J: TRBJ2-2
CDR3: CASSATNENTEAFF; DNA: TGTGCCAGCAGTGCGACAAATGAGAACACTGAAGCTTTCTTT; length: 14; D: NA; size: NA; V: TRBV6-4; J: TRBJ1-1
CDR3: CASSLVPGQQIPYEQYF; DNA: TGCGCCAGCAGCTTGGTTCCGGGACAGCAAATCCCCTACGAGCAGTACTTC; length: 17; D: TRBD1; size: many; V: TRBV5-1; J: TRBJ2-7
CDR3: CASSLGLAGAYIQYF; DNA: TGTGCCAGCAGCTTAGGACTAGCGGGAGCTTACATTCAGTACTTC; length: 15; D: TRBD2; size: few; V: TRBV7-8; J: TRBJ2-4
CDR3: CASSPGILVVNEQFF; DNA: TGTGCCAGCAGCCCAGGGATCTTAGTCGTGAATGAGCAGTTCTTC; length: 15; D: NA; size: NA; V: TRBV4-2; J: TRBJ2-1
CDR3: CASSSRGEGSVTEAFF; DNA: TGTGCCAGCAGTTCCCGGGGGGAGGGGTCAGTCACTGAAGCTTTCTTT; length: 16; D: NA; size: NA; V: TRBV6-1; J: TRBJ1-1
CDR3: CASSLVVAGGTYEQYF; DNA: TGCGCCAGCAGCTTGGTAGTGGCAGGGGGAACCTACGAGCAGTACTTC; length: 16; D: TRBD1; size: NA; V: TRBV5-1; J: TRBJ2-7
CDR3: CASSGGTSRAQYF; DNA: TGTGCCAGCAGCGGCGGGACTAGCAGGGCGCAGTATTTT; length: 13; D: TRBD2; size: NA; V: TRBV9; J: TRBJ2-3
CDR3: CASESGRTSYEQYF; DNA: TGTGCCAGTGAGAGCGGGAGGACCTCCTACGAGCAGTACTTC; length: 14; D: TRBD2; size: few; V: TRBV11-2; J: TRBJ2-7